The 9 T cell receptor beta chains presented below share a single source sample, sequenced in a study of blood T cells in healthy people across ages. Then a second PCR, running about 6 to 12 cycles, was carried out with a sample-barcoded 5' primer and a J-beta primer mix. Each CDR3 protein gets one entry after TCRdb re-called the 5' RACE reads with MiXCR. The repertoire holds some 1.6 million distinct CDR3 sequences, about 35% seen once, with about 11% in the top ten. Sequencing was carried out using blood. The receptors were gathered from a woman aged 25 to 39 in good health.

This clonotype was observed a handful of times. The V call is TRBV7-2, the J call TRBJ2-5; possible D gene TRBD2, 5 bases. The V gene's germline CDR1 is SGHTA and CDR2 FQGNSA. The CDR3 is 14 amino acids. The V gene lost 5 bases and the J gene lost 5 bases, with 15 bases spanning the gap. In nucleotides, the CDR3 is TGTGCCAGCAGCCTGATGTGGGGAGAGGAGACCCAGTACTTC. Translation: CASSLMWGEETQYF.

About this clonotype: Since the CDR3 does not end with the conserved phenylalanine or tryptophan, this likely comes from a read error. The chain is built from TRBV5-6 and TRBJ1-2, with 7 bases identical to TRBD1. After removal of 0 bases from V and 4 bases from J, the junction contained 3 bases not matched to a gene. In germline, CDR1 is SGHDT, CDR2 YYEEEE. This CDR3 is built from 14 residues. The CDR3 nucleotides read TGTGCCAGCAGCTTGGACAGGGGCGTCTATGGCTACACCCTC. Translated, it gives CASSLDRGVYGYTL.

J is TRBJ1-6 and V is TRBV6-4; D not resolved. With 6 bases removed from V and 0 bases from J, the gap between germline ends came to 15 bases. The germline gives CDR1 MRHNA, CDR2 SNTAGT. This CDR3 has 17 residues. CDR3 DNA: TGTGCCAGCAGCGAGGGTCCCCAAAGCTCCTATAATTCACCCCTCCACTTT. Encoded protein: CASSEGPQSSYNSPLHF.

The V call is TRBV20-1, the J call TRBJ2-1, with D unresolved. Germline V CDR1 and CDR2: DFQATT, SNEGSKA (reference sequence). This CDR3 is 15 amino acids long. Trimming left V 1 base short and J 5 bases short, with 15 bases between. In DNA form, the CDR3 reads TGCAGTGCTAGAGGACCATTTAAATACAACAATGAGCAGTTCTTC. Its protein product is CSARGPFKYNNEQFF.

The V call is TRBV6-5, the J call TRBJ1-6; D not resolved. Per the germline V gene, CDR1 is MNHEY and CDR2 is SVGAGI. CDR3 length: 13 amino acids. The V end was cut by 3 bases, the J end by 9 bases, with 9 bases between. The CDR3: CASSYDAGSPLHF. The CDR3 DNA is TGTGCCAGCAGTTATGACGCGGGTTCACCCCTCCACTTT.

In this sample, this clonotype turned up a few times. The genes are TRBV12-3 or TRBV12-4 and TRBJ2-1; 8 bases are shared with TRBD2. V shed 5 bases, J shed 6 bases, and the junction held 12 bases outside the gene matches. This CDR3 is built from 16 residues. The CDR3 sequence: CASSPGLVSLGNEQFF. The CDR3 DNA is TGTGCCAGCAGTCCGGGACTAGTCTCCCTCGGCAATGAGCAGTTCTTC.

To note about this clonotype: Given a much more abundant clone one base away, this may be a read error. V usage is TRBV15 and J usage is TRBJ2-1; TRBD2 agrees at 9 bases. CDR3 length: 15 residues. Germline V gives CDR1 LNHNV, CDR2 YYDKDF (reference sequence). The chain's CDR3 is CATSNRAGGPDERFF. CDR3 DNA: TGTGCCACCAGCAACCGAGCGGGGGGTCCTGATGAGCGGTTCTTC.

This clonotype has just a few counts. The V call is TRBV7-9, the J call TRBJ2-7; D may be TRBD1 or TRBD2 (6 bases each). Trimming removed 2 bases from V and 2 bases from J, with 16 bases in between. Per the germline V gene, CDR1 is SEHNR and CDR2 is FQNEAQ (reference sequence). The CDR3 has 16 amino acids. The CDR3 region has the DNA TGTGCCAGCAGCTTAATAAGTGGGGGGCTAACCTACGAGCAGTACTTC. Translated, it gives CASSLISGGLTYEQYF.

The V call is TRBV6-1, the J call TRBJ2-1; 7 bases line up with TRBD2. The CDR3 spans 14 residues. V shed 2 bases and J 6 bases; nucleotides not matched to a gene: 4. The germline V gene has CDR1 MNHNS and CDR2 SASEGT. This CDR3 reads CASSERSGANEQFF. The CDR3 DNA reads as TGTGCCAGCAGTGAACGGAGCGGGGCCAATGAGCAGTTCTTC.